This entry is about one T cell receptor beta chain. The antigen remains unidentified. Clones were read by immunoSEQ multiplex PCR, and TCRdb kept only the in-frame ones, dropping some. The sample carries fewer than 150,000 clones, about 93% recorded once. This entry is derived from a study of T cell responses to AZD1222 COVID-19 vaccine. Points from the study as a whole: Increases in Spike-specific TCR breadth and depth were seen after two AZD1222 doses. Females made up more of the donors, who were largely white British, and clonal diversity may have come out too low.

Material: peripheral blood, obtained 28 days after the second AZD1222 dose. This receptor was obtained from an adult who received the AZD1222 COVID-19 vaccine.

As DNA, the CDR3 is TGTGCCAGCAGAAGGGGAAGTCAGCCCCAGCATTTT. Its translation: CASRRGSQPQHF. V is TRBV6-5 and J is TRBJ1-5, with D possibly TRBD1 on 5 matching bases. The CDR3 has 12 residues. Deletions cut 6 bases from V and 6 bases from J, with 9 bases between. Germline values: CDR1 MNHEY, CDR2 SVGAGI.